Below are 19 T cell receptor beta chains sequenced from a single sample in a study of shared clonotypes between healthy human individuals. The assay was immunoSEQ multiplex PCR, and TCRdb's table has in-frame clones only and misses some. The top ten hold roughly 1.2% of the sample, which has over a million clones, around 97% seen once. The sample consisted of naive CD4+ T cells sorted from blood. The subset was: CD45RA+ positively selected. The receptor source for this set is a man aged 25 to 40 in good health.

The chain carries TRBV18 and TRBJ2-1, with 9 bases matching TRBD2. Germline CDR1 and CDR2: KGHSH and LQKENI. The V and J ends lost 0 bases and 8 bases, in that order; junction bases with no gene match: 5. The CDR3 length is 15 residues. The CDR3 here is CASSPPASGADEQFF. The CDR3 nucleotides read TGTGCCAGCTCACCACCGGCTAGCGGGGCGGATGAGCAGTTCTTC.

The chain is built from TRBV18 and TRBJ1-1, with D maybe TRBD1 (5 bases). Trimming pared 6 bases from V and 3 bases from J, leaving 14 bases between. This CDR3 is built from 14 residues. Germline-derived CDR1 and CDR2 are KGHSH and LQKENI. The CDR3 sequence: CASSQRDGYTEAFF. CDR3 DNA: TGTGCCAGCTCCCAACGGGACGGGTACACTGAAGCTTTCTTT.

V usage is TRBV7-9 and J usage is TRBJ2-1; 8 nucleotides match TRBD2. Germline trimming cut 4 bases from V and 8 bases from J; bases unmatched to any gene: 16. CDR1 and CDR2 (germline): SEHNR, FQNEAQ (reference sequence). The CDR3 is made up of 17 amino acids. Here the CDR3 reads CASSYYGAGAGADEQFF. CDR3 bases: TGTGCCAGCAGCTACTACGGAGCGGGAGCTGGTGCGGATGAGCAGTTCTTC. Full variable domain (outside the CDR3, taken from reference TRBV7-9 and TRBJ2-1): DTGVSQNPRHKITKRGQNVTFRCDPISEHNRLYWYRQTLGQGPEFLTYFQNEAQLEKSRLLSDRFSAERPKGSFSTLEIQRTEQGDSAMYLCASSYYGAGAGADEQFFGPGTRLTVL.

The CDR3, as DNA: TGCAGCGTTGACCGGACAGGGTTCGATGAGCAGTTCTTC. It is translated as CSVDRTGFDEQFF. This chain uses TRBV29-1 with TRBJ2-1; 8 positions agree with TRBD1. The CDR3 extends over 13 amino acids. The germline gives CDR1 SQVTM, CDR2 ANQGSEA. The junction had 6 bases not matched to a gene; V was cut back by 3 bases and J by 8 bases.

The genes are TRBV6-6 and TRBJ1-2; the match to TRBD1 covers 9 bases. Losses at the gene ends were 4 bases for V and 10 bases for J; bases not matched to a gene: 13. Looked up from germline, CDR1 is MNHNY and CDR2 is SVGAGI (reference sequence). The CDR3 has 15 residues. The CDR3 DNA reads TGTGCCAGCAGTTGGGGGACCGGGACAGGGAGCGTCTACACCTTC. Encoded protein: CASSWGTGTGSVYTF.

V is TRBV5-4 and J is TRBJ2-3; 11 nucleotides line up with TRBD2. The V gene end was trimmed by 4 bases and the J gene end by 4 bases; junction bases not matched to a gene: 5. Germline V CDR1 and CDR2: SGHNT, YYREEE (reference sequence). There are 15 residues in the CDR3. The CDR3 coding sequence is TGTGCCAGCAGCACTCTAGCGGGAGGACCAGATACGCAGTATTTT. Its protein is CASSTLAGGPDTQYF.

V gene TRBV4-1 combines with J gene TRBJ2-1; the match to TRBD2 covers 11 bases. This CDR3 is built from 17 residues. V lost 3 bases to trimming and J lost 2 bases; unmatched junction nucleotides: 6. Germline V gene lookup returns CDR1 MGHRA and CDR2 YSYEKL. The CDR3 DNA reads TGCGCCAGCAGCCATCCTACTAGCGGGAGTACCTACAATGAGCAGTTCTTC. It translates to CASSHPTSGSTYNEQFF.

V and J are TRBV6-1 and TRBJ2-1; 9 bases line up with TRBD1. V lost 8 bases and J lost 8; bases outside the gene matches: 7. Germline lookup yields CDR1 MNHNS and CDR2 SASEGT. The CDR3 contains 13 residues. CDR3 sequence: CASLGQGWDEQFF. Written as DNA, the CDR3 is TGTGCCAGCCTTGGACAGGGGTGGGATGAGCAGTTCTTC.

The rearrangement links TRBV5-1 to TRBJ2-6, with 9 bases lining up with TRBD1. This CDR3 is 18 amino acids long. Germline V gene lookup returns CDR1 SGHRS and CDR2 YFSETQ. Trimming took 0 bases from V and 0 from J; bases not matched to a gene: 4. The CDR3 spells CASSLEQGALSGANVLTF. CDR3 coding DNA: TGCGCCAGCAGCTTGGAACAGGGGGCCCTCTCTGGGGCCAACGTCCTGACTTTC.

This chain's CDR3 is CASSIKGTSGYYEQYF. The DNA of the CDR3 is TGTGCCAGCAGCATTAAGGGGACTAGCGGGTATTACGAGCAGTACTTC. This chain uses TRBV11-3 with TRBJ2-7; 12 nucleotides align to TRBD2. Germline loops: CDR1 SGHNT, CDR2 YENEEA. Germline trimming cut 5 bases from V and 4 bases from J; bases unmatched to any gene: 9. This CDR3 region has 16 residues.

The CDR3 reads CASSIDSAGQGNEQFF. In nucleotides, the CDR3 is TGTGCCAGTAGTATAGATTCGGCGGGCCAAGGGAATGAGCAGTTCTTC. The gene calls are TRBV19 and TRBJ2-1, with D maybe TRBD2 (5 bases). V was cut by 0 bases and J by 7 bases, with 16 bases left in between. Germline V gene sequence: CDR1 LNHDA, CDR2 SQIVND (reference sequence). The CDR3 consists of 16 residues.

The chain carries TRBV15 and TRBJ2-5; no definite D call. V was shortened by 0 bases and J by 1 base, with 9 bases between the two germline ends. CDR1 LNHNV and CDR2 YYDKDF come from the germline V gene (reference sequence). The CDR3 extends over 15 amino acids. The CDR3 bases are TGTGCCACCAGCAGAGAACCGACATCCCAAGAGACCCAGTACTTC. It encodes CATSREPTSQETQYF.

The chain uses TRBV19 and TRBJ1-4; D is uncertain. Looked up from germline, CDR1 is LNHDA and CDR2 is SQIVND (reference sequence). The CDR3 is 14 amino acids. Trimming shortened V by 4 bases and J by 0 bases, and 6 bases separated the two germline ends. CDR3 in amino acids: CASSRSSTNEKLFF. The CDR3 region has the DNA TGTGCCAGTAGTAGAAGTTCAACTAATGAAAAACTGTTTTTT.

The rearrangement uses TRBV5-5 and TRBJ2-1; the match to TRBD2 covers 10 bases. Germline CDR1 SGHKS, CDR2 YYEKEE (reference sequence). This CDR3 spans 17 amino acids. The V segment lost 4 bases and the J segment 7 bases; nucleotides outside the gene matches: 14. In nucleotides, the CDR3 is TGTGCCAGCAGCCTCATCAGGCCAGCGGGAGGGACAAATGAGCAGTTCTTC. It yields the protein CASSLIRPAGGTNEQFF.

J is TRBJ2-4 and V is TRBV5-1, with unresolved D. CDR3 length equals 13 residues. Germline assignment: CDR1 SGHRS and CDR2 YFSETQ. Trimming took 4 bases from V and 5 from J, leaving 10 bases between them. CDR3 nucleotides: TGCGCCAGCAGCGTAGTTCCGGAAAACATTCAGTACTTC. This translates into CASSVVPENIQYF.

The rearrangement uses TRBV4-3 and TRBJ2-1, with 7 bases that match TRBD2. Germline V gene sequence: CDR1 LGHNA, CDR2 YSLEER. V trimming: 1 base; J trimming: 4 bases; junction bases outside the gene matches: 13. CDR3 length: 18 residues. The CDR3 reads CASSQVPLEAGLYNEQFF. CDR3 coding DNA: TGCGCCAGCAGCCAAGTGCCCCTAGAAGCGGGACTATACAATGAGCAGTTCTTC.

This clone was counted a single time. The rearrangement joins TRBV11-2 to TRBJ2-7; 7 bases line up with TRBD2. The CDR3 has 15 amino acids. Germline V lookup: CDR1 SGHAT, CDR2 FQNNGV. V lost 5 bases, J lost 4 bases, and 11 bases stayed unmatched. The CDR3 loop reads CASSPITSVGYEQYF. In DNA, the CDR3 is TGTGCCAGCAGCCCGATAACTAGCGTCGGATACGAGCAGTACTTC.

This chain uses TRBV13 with TRBJ1-4, with D maybe TRBD1 (6 bases). Looked up from germline, CDR1 is PRHDT and CDR2 is FYEKMQ (reference sequence). V lost 2 bases, J lost 12 bases, and 10 bases lay in between. The CDR3 is made up of 12 amino acids. The DNA of the CDR3 is TGTGCCAGCAGCTTACTGACAGGCGAACTGTTTTTT. Protein product: CASSLLTGELFF. The entire variable domain, with the rest obtained from reference TRBV13 and TRBJ1-4, is as follows: AAGVIQSPRHLIKEKRETATLKCYPIPRHDTVYWYQQGPGQDPQFLISFYEKMQSDKGSIPDRFSAQQFSDYHSELNMSSLELGDSALYFCASSLLTGELFFGSGTQLSVL.

V and J are TRBV19 and TRBJ2-7, with TRBD1 matching 10 bases. Germline trimming cut 8 bases from V and 6 bases from J; bases unmatched to any gene: 4. CDR1 and CDR2 from the germline V gene are LNHDA and SQIVND (reference sequence). CDR3 length equals 12 residues. In DNA form, the CDR3 reads TGTGCCAGTGGCCGGGACAGGGGCGAGCAGTACTTC. Protein sequence: CASGRDRGEQYF.